Below, 30 T cell receptor beta chains from the same sample are listed, as sequenced in a study of molecular identifiers for immune sequencing clone quantification. Each CDR3 protein is one row after TCRdb ran MiXCR on the PCR reads. The data hold hundreds of thousands of distinct CDR3 sequences, with just under 20% observed a single time. Sequenced: naive CD8+ T cells from blood, with Jurkat cell RNA spiked in. Specified subset: FACS-sorted CD8+CD4-CCR7+CD45RA+ naive T cells. The source of these receptors is a human donor in good health. Some libraries in this study had Jurkat cell RNA spiked in.

This sequence joins TRBV27 and TRBJ1-5, with D tentatively TRBD1 (5 bases). The CDR3 loop spans 18 amino acids. Germline loops: CDR1 MNHEY, CDR2 SMNVEV (reference sequence). Trimming removed 5 bases at V and 0 bases at J, with 20 bases between. CDR3 sequence reads: CASSLGPPQVYSNQPQHF. CDR3 in DNA: TGTGCCAGCAGTCTGGGGCCCCCCCAGGTCTATAGCAATCAGCCCCAGCATTTT.

A word on this clonotype: A much larger clone differs from this one at a single base, so this may be a read error. V and J are TRBV12-3 or TRBV12-4 and TRBJ2-5; the D is unclear. This CDR3 is built from 14 residues. The CDR3 loop is CAGSFVNLQETQYF. The CDR3 DNA sequence: TGTGCCGGCAGTTTCGTCAACCTCCAAGAGACCCAGTACTTC.

This clonotype was counted many times. The chain recombines TRBV7-6 with TRBJ1-6; no clear D gene. V was clipped by 5 bases and J by 3 bases, with 5 bases between them. The CDR3 spans 13 residues. CDR1 and CDR2 (germline): SGHVS, FNYEAQ. The CDR3 nucleotides are TGTGCCAGCAGCCCCGACTATAATTCACCCCTCCACTTT. It is translated as CASSPDYNSPLHF.

Of note for this clonotype: This may stem from a read error, because a much larger clone lies one nucleotide away. The chain joins TRBV11-2 to TRBJ2-3, with a possible D match to TRBD2 (5 bases). This CDR3 is built from 14 residues. Germline-derived CDR1 and CDR2 are SGHAT and FQNNGV. CDR3 nucleotides: TGTGCCAGCAAATGGGGAGCTAGAACAGATGCGCAGTATTTT. As protein: CASKWGARTDAQYF.

The CDR3 loop is CASSYLWGAGELFF. For the CDR3, the DNA is TGTGCCAGCAGTTACTTATGGGGCGCCGGGGAGCTGTTTTTT. This rearrangement joins TRBV6-2 or TRBV6-3 to TRBJ2-2; TRBD1 is a possible D gene (5 bases). Germline loops: CDR1 MNHEY, CDR2 SVGEGT. The length of the CDR3 is 14 residues. V lost 1 base and J lost 6, with 9 bases in between.

This clonotype showed up just a few times. The chain is built from TRBV7-2 and TRBJ2-7; D unresolved. Germline V gives CDR1 SGHTA, CDR2 FQGNSA. V was cut by 2 bases and J by 2 bases, with 10 bases left in between. The CDR3 extends over 14 amino acids. The chain's CDR3 is CASSLMYGTYEQYF. CDR3 in DNA: TGTGCCAGCAGCTTAATGTACGGAACCTACGAGCAGTACTTC.

The rearrangement joins TRBV7-9 to TRBJ1-1; 8 bases align to TRBD1. The CDR3 is 13 residues long. Germline V gene data show CDR1 as SEHNR and CDR2 as FQNEAQ (reference sequence). V lost 5 bases to trimming and J lost 10 bases; unmatched junction nucleotides: 9. Written as DNA, the CDR3 is TGTGCCAGCAGCGTCACAGGGGGATCTGGAGCTTTCTTT. Its protein is CASSVTGGSGAFF.

About this clonotype itself: The junction does not match germline at one end; this may be a read error. The V call is TRBV27, the J call TRBJ1-5; 9 positions match TRBD1. Germline values: CDR1 MNHEY, CDR2 SMNVEV (reference sequence). The CDR3 sequence is 16 residues long. The CDR3 is CAGSLSRTGVNQPQHF. The CDR3 coding sequence is TGTGCCGGCAGTTTATCAAGGACAGGGGTCAATCAGCCCCAGCATTTT.

In the case of this clonotype: One end of the junction varies from germline; a read error may be responsible. This chain connects TRBV24-1 to TRBJ2-3, with 8 bases aligning to TRBD2. This CDR3 has 18 residues. CDR1 KGHDR and CDR2 SFDVKD come from the germline V gene. In DNA form, the CDR3 reads TGTGCCACCAGTGATCCGGCTAGCGGGCACCCTTCCACAGATACACAGTATTTT. Translating gives CATSDPASGHPSTDTQYF.

In this sample, this clonotype turned up many times. The CDR3, as DNA: TGTGCCAGCAGCCAAGAAGGCGGGGGGCAGCCTCTCCTGACTTTC. This translates into CASSQEGGGQPLLTF. This rearrangement joins TRBV3-1 to TRBJ2-6, with 8 bases matching TRBD2. J was trimmed by 14 bases and V by 0 bases; bases with no gene match: 9. Germline lookup yields CDR1 LGHDT and CDR2 YNNKEL (reference sequence). The CDR3 covers 15 residues.

This clonotype was seen a single time. This chain connects TRBV4-3 to TRBJ2-7; TRBD2 agrees at 11 bases. Germline assignment: CDR1 LGHNA and CDR2 YSLEER. This CDR3 comprises 17 residues. The V and J ends lost 1 base and 2 bases, in that order; junction bases with no gene match: 7. CDR3 sequence reads: CASSQGWLAGGTYEQYF. CDR3 nucleotides: TGCGCCAGCAGCCAAGGTTGGCTAGCGGGAGGAACCTACGAGCAGTACTTC.

With respect to this clonotype: This sequence may be a read error, since a much larger clone differs from it by one base. The CDR3 DNA reads as TGTGCCACCAGTGATTTGGACGGATCACCCCCCCACTTT. Amino acids: CATSDLDGSPPHF. V gene TRBV24-1 combines with J gene TRBJ1-6, with D uncertain. The CDR3 totals 13 residues. CDR1 and CDR2 (germline): KGHDR, SFDVKD.

This clonotype was picked up a small number of times. This sequence joins TRBV28 and TRBJ2-7, with D perhaps being TRBD1 or TRBD2 (5 bases each). Germline V lookup: CDR1 MDHEN, CDR2 SYDVKM. The V gene lost 3 bases and the J gene lost 4 bases, with 22 bases spanning the gap. The CDR3 covers 17 residues. The CDR3 loop reads CASSFHWGISLSYEQYF. CDR3 coding DNA: TGTGCCAGCAGTTTTCATTGGGGGATTAGCCTTTCTTACGAGCAGTACTTC.

Concerning this clonotype itself: One junction end disagrees with the germline gene, perhaps due to a read error. This sequence joins TRBV10-3 and TRBJ2-2, with D tentatively TRBD1 (6 bases). The CDR3 is 16 residues long. CDR1 ENHRY and CDR2 SYGVKD come from the germline V gene. CDR3: CAISESGQGNTGEQFF. The CDR3 DNA reads TGTGCCATCAGTGAAAGTGGGCAGGGGAACACCGGGGAGCAGTTTTTT.

Worth noting for this clonotype: Its ends do not fully match the called genes, so a read error is possible. The chain joins TRBV13 to TRBJ1-2; 11 bases are shared with TRBD1. Per germline, CDR1 PRHDT and CDR2 FYEKMQ (reference sequence). This CDR3 is built from 14 residues. CDR3 coding DNA: TGTGCCAGCGGCTTAGAGGACAGGGGGCAATCCTACACCTTC. This sequence encodes CASGLEDRGQSYTF.

Note on this clonotype: A much larger clone differs from this one at a single base, so this may be a read error. The CDR3 does not close with the conserved phenylalanine or tryptophan, likely indicating a read error. The CDR3 region has the DNA TGCAGTGCTAGATTTGTGTACGAGCAGTACCTC. Residues: CSARFVYEQYL. The chain carries TRBV20-1 and TRBJ2-7; D is ambiguous. The V end lost 2 bases, the J end lost 4 bases, and 6 bases lay between the germline ends. The CDR3 is 11 amino acids. Germline lookup yields CDR1 DFQATT and CDR2 SNEGSKA (reference sequence).

About this clonotype: A single base separates this from a much larger clone, so it may be a read error. The chain combines TRBV6-5 with TRBJ1-5; D is ambiguous. The germline CDR1 and CDR2 sequences are MNHEY and SVGAGI. This CDR3 contains 14 residues. V lost 2 bases and J lost 9, with 14 bases in between. The CDR3 region has the DNA TGTGCCAGCAGTTACGGTACAAGCACCCGGCCCCAGCATTTT. Translating it yields CASSYGTSTRPQHF.

This clonotype was found many times. The chain is built from TRBV30 and TRBJ1-1; 10 nucleotides match TRBD1. V dropped 3 bases and J dropped 2; count of bases not matched to a gene: 9. The CDR3 length is 16 residues. In germline, CDR1 is GTSNPN, CDR2 SVGIG (reference sequence). CDR3 protein: CAWRAGTGVFNTEAFF. In nucleotides, the CDR3 is TGTGCCTGGAGGGCCGGGACAGGGGTTTTCAACACTGAAGCTTTCTTT.

The V call is TRBV9, the J call TRBJ2-2, with D maybe TRBD2 (6 bases). The CDR3 consists of 16 residues. V lost 0 bases, J lost 8 bases, and 17 bases lay in between. From germline, CDR1 is SGDLS and CDR2 YYNGEE. The CDR3 reads CASSVEEGSPRGELFF. The CDR3 coding sequence is TGTGCCAGCAGCGTAGAGGAGGGCTCGCCCCGGGGGGAGCTGTTTTTT. Drawing the rest from reference TRBV9 and TRBJ2-2, the complete variable domain is DSGVTQTPKHLITATGQRVTLRCSPRSGDLSVYWYQQSLDQGLQFLIQYYNGEERAKGNILERFSAQQFPDLHSELNLSSLELGDSALYFCASSVEEGSPRGELFFGEGSRLTVL.

The chain couples TRBV11-2 to TRBJ1-5; no clear D gene. V dropped 0 bases and J dropped 6 bases, with 12 bases sitting between them. CDR1 and CDR2 (germline): SGHAT, FQNNGV. This CDR3 is 15 amino acids long. CDR3 in DNA: TGTGCCAGCAGCTTAGAACAGTCGGTGACTCAGCCCCAGCATTTT. It codes for CASSLEQSVTQPQHF.

This chain connects TRBV29-1 to TRBJ2-1, with TRBD1 matching 8 bases. Trimming cost V 1 base and J 5 bases; bases outside gene matches: 7. The CDR3 runs 15 residues. Germline V gene data show CDR1 as SQVTM and CDR2 as ANQGSEA. The CDR3 region is CSVEGTGSRHNEQFF. CDR3 nucleotide sequence: TGCAGCGTTGAAGGGACAGGGAGCAGACACAATGAGCAGTTCTTC.

The chain recombines TRBV13 with TRBJ2-7; 12 bases line up with TRBD1. The germline gives CDR1 PRHDT, CDR2 FYEKMQ (reference sequence). The V segment lost 5 bases and the J segment 5 bases; nucleotides outside the gene matches: 7. This CDR3 region has 15 residues. This CDR3 reads CASSRRDRGRDEQYF. The CDR3 DNA is TGTGCCAGCAGCCGACGGGACAGGGGGCGCGACGAGCAGTACTTC.

This clonotype was found many times. V is TRBV10-2 and J is TRBJ1-1; D is uncertain. CDR3 length equals 11 residues. The V gene's germline CDR1 is WSHSY and CDR2 SAAADI. Trimming took off 8 bases at V and 0 bases at J, with 4 bases between the two ends. CDR3 residues: CASGVNTEAFF. The CDR3 nucleotides read TGCGCCAGCGGGGTGAACACTGAAGCTTTCTTT.

A word on this clonotype: A much bigger clone sits one base away, suggesting this may be a read error. The chain is built from TRBV20-1 and TRBJ2-7; tentative D call: TRBD1 (6 bases). The CDR3 covers 16 residues. The V gene's germline CDR1 is DFQATT and CDR2 SNEGSKA (reference sequence). The CDR3 protein is CSARVNRAVSRYERYF. The DNA of the CDR3 is TGCAGTGCTAGAGTAAACAGGGCAGTTAGCCGATACGAGCGGTACTTC.

J is TRBJ2-7 and V is TRBV28; tentatively, D is TRBD1 (5 bases). The CDR3 runs to 13 residues. V lost 10 bases to trimming and J lost 2 bases, with 15 bases between them. The germline V gene encodes CDR1 MDHEN and CDR2 SYDVKM. The CDR3, as DNA: TGTGCCAACAGGTCGACGGGCCCCTACGAGCAGTACTTC. Its protein product is CANRSTGPYEQYF.

As for this clonotype: A read error may explain this, as a much larger clone is one base away. The CDR3 does not end in the conserved phenylalanine or tryptophan, so this is likely a read error. V usage is TRBV7-9 and J usage is TRBJ2-1, with 10 bases identical to TRBD2. This CDR3 is built from 14 residues. Germline assignment: CDR1 SEHNR and CDR2 FQNEAQ (reference sequence). Germline trimming cut 1 base from V and 8 bases from J; bases unmatched to any gene: 2. CDR3 amino acids: CASSLGGLAYEQFL. CDR3 DNA: TGTGCCAGCAGCTTAGGGGGACTAGCGTATGAGCAGTTCCTC.

The rearrangement joins TRBV30 to TRBJ2-2; D not resolved. V was clipped by 1 base and J by 1 base, with 4 bases between them. The CDR3 is 13 residues long. Germline-derived CDR1 and CDR2 are GTSNPN and SVGIG (reference sequence). This chain's CDR3 is CAWSGMNTGELFF. The CDR3 nucleotides read TGTGCCTGGAGTGGGATGAACACCGGGGAGCTGTTTTTT.

V gene TRBV13 combines with J gene TRBJ2-1; 7 bases match TRBD1. Germline V gives CDR1 PRHDT, CDR2 FYEKMQ (reference sequence). The V gene end was trimmed by 5 bases and the J gene end by 0 bases; junction bases not matched to a gene: 7. This CDR3 comprises 16 residues. CDR3 DNA: TGTGCCAGCAGCCTCCAACAGGGGATCTCCTACAATGAGCAGTTCTTC. Its translation is CASSLQQGISYNEQFF.

This clonotype was picked up many times. The V call is TRBV20-1, the J call TRBJ1-1, with 7 bases identical to TRBD1. CDR3 size: 14 residues. V was clipped by 4 bases and J by 3 bases; unmatched bases: 8. Germline V gene lookup returns CDR1 DFQATT and CDR2 SNEGSKA (reference sequence). CDR3 nucleotides: TGCAGTGCTACCGGGACAGAAGGGTACACTGAAGCTTTCTTT. Translated, it gives CSATGTEGYTEAFF.

In this sample, this clonotype turned up a few times. The chain couples TRBV25-1 to TRBJ2-1; D is uncertain. The CDR3 is made up of 17 amino acids. Germline V gene data show CDR1 as MGHDK and CDR2 as SYGVNS. Trimming pared 0 bases from V and 4 bases from J, leaving 16 bases between. The CDR3, as DNA: TGTGCCAGCAGTGAATATCAGCTGGGATCTCTATACAATGAGCAGTTCTTC. Protein product: CASSEYQLGSLYNEQFF.